This entry lists 28 T cell receptor beta chains sequenced from one sample in a study of T cell responses to AZD1222 COVID-19 vaccine. Profiled with immunoSEQ multiplex PCR; TCRdb holds only in-frame clones, not every one. Among about 130,000 clones listed, 88% were seen once. Sequenced here: peripheral blood, sampled on day 0 of AZD1222 vaccination. The receptors derive from an adult in good health.

This clone was observed a handful of times. V usage is TRBV18 and J usage is TRBJ2-4; D is unclear. Deletions cut 3 bases from V and 0 bases from J, with 15 bases between. This CDR3 spans 17 amino acids. Germline assignment: CDR1 KGHSH and CDR2 LQKENI. The CDR3 DNA reads TGTGCCAGCTCACCCGCTGGGGATTCCTTAGCCAAAAACATTCAGTACTTC. This encodes CASSPAGDSLAKNIQYF.

The chain is built from TRBV30 and TRBJ1-6; D gene unclear. The CDR3 runs to 16 residues. Germline CDR1 and CDR2: GTSNPN and SVGIG (reference sequence). V shed 0 bases and J shed 0 bases, with 9 bases lying between them. The CDR3 coding sequence is TGTGCCTGGAGTGTGAGGACTAGCTCCTATAATTCACCCCTCCACTTT. Translation gives CAWSVRTSSYNSPLHF. Supplemented by reference TRBV30 and TRBJ1-6, the full variable domain reads SQTIHQWPATLVQPVGSPLSLECTVEGTSNPNLYWYRQAAGRGLQLLFYSVGIGQISSEVPQNLSASRPQDRQFILSSKKLLLSDSGFYLCAWSVRTSSYNSPLHFGNGTRLTVT.

The V gene is TRBV11-3, the J gene TRBJ2-5; no clear D gene. Germline-derived CDR1 and CDR2 are SGHNT and YENEEA. The CDR3 loop spans 11 amino acids. The V end was cut by 2 bases, the J end by 5 bases, with 3 bases between. CDR3 in amino acids: CASSLIETQYF. The CDR3 nucleotides are TGTGCCAGCAGCTTAATTGAGACCCAGTACTTC. Full variable domain (rest looked up from reference TRBV11-3 and TRBJ2-5): EAGVVQSPRYKIIEKKQPVAFWCNPISGHNTLYWYLQNLGQGPELLIRYENEEAVDDSQLPKDRFSAERLKGVDSTLKIQPAELGDSAVYLCASSLIETQYFGPGTRLLVL.

The CDR3 DNA is TGTGCCAGCTCACCGGTACAGGGGTCAGGAAACACCATATATTTT. This encodes CASSPVQGSGNTIYF. The chain links TRBV18 to TRBJ1-3; 7 positions agree with TRBD1. Unmatched junction bases numbered 6, after V lost 3 bases and J lost 4 bases. The germline gives CDR1 KGHSH, CDR2 LQKENI. CDR3 length: 15 amino acids.

This clone was seen only once. J is TRBJ2-6 and V is TRBV7-3; tentatively, D is TRBD2 (6 bases). This CDR3 is built from 15 residues. Trimming pared 3 bases from V and 2 bases from J, leaving 8 bases between. CDR1 and CDR2 from the germline V gene are SGHTA and FQGTGA. DNA of the CDR3: TGTGCCAGCAGCTTGGGAGGAACTGGGGCCAACGTCCTGACTTTC. Protein: CASSLGGTGANVLTF. The variable domain in full, with the rest retrieved from reference TRBV7-3 and TRBJ2-6, is GAGVSQTPSNKVTEKGKYVELRCDPISGHTALYWYRQSLGQGPEFLIYFQGTGAADDSGLPNDRFFAVRPEGSVSTLKIQRTERGDSAVYLCASSLGGTGANVLTFGAGSRLTVL.

The table lists this clone with a count of one. In DNA form, the CDR3 reads TGTGCCAGTAGTAACTGGGACTTCTTCTATGGCTACACCTTC. This gives the protein CASSNWDFFYGYTF. The chain joins TRBV19 to TRBJ1-2; D might be TRBD1 (5 bases). This CDR3 spans 14 amino acids. The germline V and J ends were trimmed by 4 bases and 4 bases, with 13 bases remaining between them. CDR1 is LNHDA and CDR2 is SQIVND in the germline V gene (reference sequence).

The count of this clone is one. This CDR3 is CASSLGGDQPQHF. The CDR3 DNA sequence: TGTGCCAGCAGCCTAGGGGGGGATCAGCCCCAGCATTTT. V usage is TRBV7-9 and J usage is TRBJ1-5; perhaps TRBD1 as D (6 bases). The CDR3 consists of 13 residues. V dropped 5 bases and J dropped 5 bases, with 10 bases sitting between them. The germline gives CDR1 SEHNR, CDR2 FQNEAQ (reference sequence).

The table lists this clone with a count of one. The chain links TRBV4-3 to TRBJ1-2; TRBD1 agrees at 12 bases. Germline CDR1 is LGHNA and CDR2 is YSLEER. This CDR3 spans 15 amino acids. Trimming took 0 bases from V and 8 from J; bases not matched to a gene: 4. The CDR3, as DNA: TGCGCCAGCAGCCAAGATCGGGACAGGGGGCGAGGCTACACCTTC. Its translation: CASSQDRDRGRGYTF.

This clone was counted once. The chain recombines TRBV29-1 with TRBJ2-7, with D maybe TRBD2 (6 bases). Trimming cost V 4 bases and J 7 bases, with 11 bases left between them. Germline-derived CDR1 and CDR2 are SQVTM and ANQGSEA. The CDR3 is 11 amino acids. This CDR3 reads CSVVSGREQYF. In DNA, the CDR3 is TGCAGCGTTGTGTCGGGGAGGGAGCAGTACTTC.

This chain links TRBV2 with TRBJ1-1; D might be TRBD1 (5 bases). The V end was cut by 6 bases, the J end by 0 bases, with 14 bases between. The CDR3 is 15 residues long. Germline assignment: CDR1 SNHLY and CDR2 FYNNEI. In DNA form, the CDR3 reads TGTGCCAGCAGGCGAAGACAGAACCTGAACACTGAAGCTTTCTTT. Amino acids: CASRRRQNLNTEAFF. The full variable domain, its missing parts supplied by reference TRBV2 and TRBJ1-1, is EPEVTQTPSHQVTQMGQEVILRCVPISNHLYFYWYRQILGQKVEFLVSFYNNEISEKSEIFDDQFSVERPDGSNFTLKIRSTKLEDSAMYFCASRRRQNLNTEAFFGQGTRLTVV.

V usage is TRBV7-9 and J usage is TRBJ2-7, with a possible D match to TRBD1 (6 bases). Trimming cost V 6 bases and J 3 bases, with 9 bases left between them. Germline-derived CDR1 and CDR2 are SEHNR and FQNEAQ (reference sequence). The CDR3 runs to 12 residues. Written as DNA, the CDR3 is TGTGCCAGCAGGGACAGTCACTACGAGCAGTACTTC. It codes for CASRDSHYEQYF.

The rearrangement links TRBV29-1 to TRBJ2-2; tentatively, D is TRBD1 (5 bases). The CDR3 spans 14 residues. The germline CDR1 and CDR2 sequences are SQVTM and ANQGSEA. Trimming removed 1 base from V and 4 bases from J, with 10 bases in between. This CDR3 is CSVEVRGSTGELFF. The CDR3 DNA reads as TGCAGCGTTGAAGTAAGGGGTAGCACCGGGGAGCTGTTTTTT.

The rearrangement links TRBV5-1 to TRBJ2-5, with D possibly matching TRBD1 (6 bases). From germline, CDR1 is SGHRS and CDR2 YFSETQ. CDR3 length: 12 residues. V lost 7 bases to trimming and J lost 5 bases, with 12 bases between them. This chain's CDR3 is CASHRVGETQYF. DNA of the CDR3: TGCGCCAGCCACAGGGTCGGCGAGACCCAGTACTTC.

The chain's CDR3 is CASSRWGGTEAFF. The CDR3 DNA reads TGTGCCAGCAGCCGGTGGGGGGGCACTGAAGCTTTCTTT. The chain uses TRBV11-1 and TRBJ1-1; possibly TRBD1 for D (5 bases). CDR1 is SGHAT, CDR2 FQDESV, per germline (reference sequence). CDR3 size: 13 residues. V lost 5 bases to trimming and J lost 4 bases, with 11 bases between them.

The J gene is TRBJ2-7, the V gene TRBV5-6; 8 bases are shared with TRBD2. Germline CDR1 is SGHDT and CDR2 is YYEEEE. Trimming removed 2 bases from V and 0 bases from J; junction bases left unmatched: 4. The CDR3 covers 15 residues. The CDR3 loop reads CASSFGLAGSYEQYF. The CDR3 DNA is TGTGCCAGCAGCTTTGGGCTAGCGGGCTCCTACGAGCAGTACTTC.

The chain recombines TRBV9 with TRBJ2-5; tentative D call: TRBD2 (5 bases). Trimming removed 0 bases at V and 4 bases at J, with 10 bases between. The CDR3 sequence is 14 residues long. From germline, CDR1 is SGDLS and CDR2 YYNGEE. Here the CDR3 DNA reads TGTGCCAGCAGCGTAGGATCTAGCAGAGAGACCCAGTACTTC. Translating it yields CASSVGSSRETQYF.

The gene calls are TRBV7-9 and TRBJ1-6; the D gene is possibly TRBD1 (5 bases). CDR1 and CDR2 from the germline V gene are SEHNR and FQNEAQ (reference sequence). The germline V and J ends were trimmed by 1 base and 10 bases, with 17 bases remaining between them. This CDR3 is built from 16 residues. The CDR3 nucleotides read TGTGCCAGCAGCTTAGGAGGTGGGGCAGCTGGATCACCCCTCCACTTT. As protein: CASSLGGGAAGSPLHF.

In DNA, the CDR3 is TGTGCCAGCAGAAGACTAGCGGGGGTTAATGAGCAGTTCTTC. It translates to CASRRLAGVNEQFF. The chain is built from TRBV2 and TRBJ2-1, with TRBD2 matching 12 bases. The CDR3 sequence is 14 residues long. The germline gives CDR1 SNHLY, CDR2 FYNNEI. V trimming: 6 bases; J trimming: 7 bases; junction bases outside the gene matches: 4.

The CDR3 sequence: CASSLPVTNEKLFF. DNA for the CDR3: TGTGCCAGCAGTTTACCGGTTACAAATGAAAAACTGTTTTTT. The chain couples TRBV28 to TRBJ1-4; D gene unclear. This CDR3 comprises 14 residues. The germline gives CDR1 MDHEN, CDR2 SYDVKM. Trimming removed 2 bases from V and 5 bases from J, with 9 bases in between.

This chain links TRBV10-3 with TRBJ1-2; weak D call: TRBD1 (6 bases). Trimming removed 0 bases at V and 2 bases at J, with 13 bases between. CDR1 is ENHRY, CDR2 SYGVKD, per germline. The CDR3 is made up of 16 amino acids. The CDR3 nucleotides read TGTGCCATCAGTGAGTCGGGGGGCTTTTACAACTATGGCTACACCTTC. It translates to CAISESGGFYNYGYTF.

J is TRBJ2-4 and V is TRBV19; the D gene could be TRBD1 or TRBD2 (6 bases each). CDR3 length: 14 amino acids. The ends were cut back, 4 bases at V and 8 bases at J, with 15 bases in the middle. Germline CDR1 and CDR2: LNHDA and SQIVND (reference sequence). Written as DNA, the CDR3 is TGTGCCAGTAGTAGGAAGGGGGAGCGGGACATTCAGTACTTC. Translated, it gives CASSRKGERDIQYF.

J is TRBJ1-4 and V is TRBV12-3 or TRBV12-4; D is ambiguous. CDR3 size: 13 residues. V lost 6 bases to trimming and J lost 4 bases, with 9 bases between them. CDR3 coding DNA: TGTGCCAGCAGCCGCGGCCGTAATGAAAAACTGTTTTTT. It specifies CASSRGRNEKLFF.

V is TRBV10-2 and J is TRBJ2-7; 9 positions agree with TRBD1. Germline V gene lookup returns CDR1 WSHSY and CDR2 SAAADI. The CDR3 consists of 13 residues. Trimming removed 10 bases from V and 4 bases from J; junction bases left unmatched: 8. The CDR3 DNA reads as TGCGCCACCCGGCCGACAGGGGGGTACGAGCAGTACTTC. Translating gives CATRPTGGYEQYF.

This chain joins TRBV7-2 and TRBJ1-6; D is unclear. This CDR3 spans 14 amino acids. V was trimmed by 7 bases and J by 7 bases, leaving 14 bases between them. Germline V gives CDR1 SGHTA, CDR2 FQGNSA. For the CDR3, the DNA is TGTGCCAGCAAGCCCACCAGTTTCAATTCACCCCTCCACTTT. Translating gives CASKPTSFNSPLHF.

The DNA for the CDR3 is TGCAGCGTTACCGGGACTGGGGCCAACGTCCTGACTTTC. Encoded protein: CSVTGTGANVLTF. The chain couples TRBV29-1 to TRBJ2-6; a possible D gene is TRBD2 (5 bases). This CDR3 is built from 13 residues. Germline V lookup: CDR1 SQVTM, CDR2 ANQGSEA. Trimming pared 5 bases from V and 2 bases from J, leaving 7 bases between.

The genes are TRBV9 and TRBJ1-1; TRBD1 is a possible D gene (5 bases). V lost 0 bases and J 0 bases, leaving 9 bases between the germline ends. The CDR3 is 15 residues long. CDR1 SGDLS and CDR2 YYNGEE come from the germline V gene. CDR3: CASSVEADMNTEAFF. CDR3 nucleotide sequence: TGTGCCAGCAGCGTAGAGGCGGACATGAACACTGAAGCTTTCTTT.

The J gene is TRBJ2-2, the V gene TRBV4-2, with D perhaps matching TRBD2 (5 bases). Trimming left V 1 base short and J 1 base short, with 13 bases between. The V gene's germline CDR1 is LGHNA and CDR2 YNFKEQ. The CDR3 sequence is 17 residues long. DNA of the CDR3: TGTGCCAGCAGCCAAGTTTACGGACTCGAGAACACCGGGGAGCTGTTTTTT. Its translation: CASSQVYGLENTGELFF.

This clone was counted a few times. This chain uses TRBV9 with TRBJ1-3; possible D gene TRBD1, 5 bases. V lost 0 bases and J 4 bases, leaving 5 bases between the germline ends. The CDR3 length is 13 residues. CDR1 is SGDLS and CDR2 is YYNGEE in the germline V gene. In DNA, the CDR3 is TGTGCCAGCAGCGTAGCAGGGGGAAACACCATATATTTT. Its translation is CASSVAGGNTIYF.